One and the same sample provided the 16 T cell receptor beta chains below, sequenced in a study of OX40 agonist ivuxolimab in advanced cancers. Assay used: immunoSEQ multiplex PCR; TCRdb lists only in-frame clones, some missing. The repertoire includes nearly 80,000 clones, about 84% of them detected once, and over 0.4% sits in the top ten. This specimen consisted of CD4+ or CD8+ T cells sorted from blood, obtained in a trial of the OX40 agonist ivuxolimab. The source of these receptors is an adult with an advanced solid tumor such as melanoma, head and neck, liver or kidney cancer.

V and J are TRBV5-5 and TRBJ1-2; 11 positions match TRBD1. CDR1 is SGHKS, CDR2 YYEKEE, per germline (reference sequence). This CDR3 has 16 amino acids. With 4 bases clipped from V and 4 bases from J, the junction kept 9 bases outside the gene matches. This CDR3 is CASSLWTGGGGYGYTF. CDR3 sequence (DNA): TGTGCCAGCAGCCTCTGGACAGGGGGCGGAGGCTATGGCTACACCTTC.

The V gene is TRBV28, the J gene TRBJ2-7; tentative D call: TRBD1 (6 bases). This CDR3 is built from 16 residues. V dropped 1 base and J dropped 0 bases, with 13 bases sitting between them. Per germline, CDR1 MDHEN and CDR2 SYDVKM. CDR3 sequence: CASSLSRGQSSYEQYF. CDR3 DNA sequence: TGTGCCAGCAGTTTATCACGGGGACAAAGCTCCTACGAGCAGTACTTC.

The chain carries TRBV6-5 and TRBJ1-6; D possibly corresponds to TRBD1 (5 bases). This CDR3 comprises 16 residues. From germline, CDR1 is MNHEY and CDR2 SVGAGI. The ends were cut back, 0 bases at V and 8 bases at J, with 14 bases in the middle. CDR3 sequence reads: CASSYSMWQGDSPLHF. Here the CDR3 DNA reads TGTGCCAGCAGTTACTCGATGTGGCAGGGAGATTCACCCCTCCACTTT.

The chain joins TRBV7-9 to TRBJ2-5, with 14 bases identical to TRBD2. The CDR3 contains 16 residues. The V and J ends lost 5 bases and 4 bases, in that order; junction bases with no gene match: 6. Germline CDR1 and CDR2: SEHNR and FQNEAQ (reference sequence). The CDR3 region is CASSPGTSGGPETQYF. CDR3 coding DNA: TGTGCCAGCAGCCCCGGGACTAGCGGGGGCCCAGAGACCCAGTACTTC.

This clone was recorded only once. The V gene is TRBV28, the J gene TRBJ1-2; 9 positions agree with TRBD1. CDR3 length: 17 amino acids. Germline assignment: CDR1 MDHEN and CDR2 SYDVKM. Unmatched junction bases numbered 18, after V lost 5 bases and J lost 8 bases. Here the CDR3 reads CASSPPLGQGTLLGYTF. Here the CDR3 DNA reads TGTGCCAGCAGTCCCCCTCTAGGACAGGGGACCCTTTTGGGCTACACCTTC.

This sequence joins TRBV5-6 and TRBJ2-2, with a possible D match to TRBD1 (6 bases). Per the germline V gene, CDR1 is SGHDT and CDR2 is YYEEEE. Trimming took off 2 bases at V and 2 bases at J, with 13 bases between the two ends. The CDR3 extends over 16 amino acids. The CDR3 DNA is TGTGCCAGCAGCTTCCTCGGACAGCTAAACACCGGGGAGCTGTTTTTT. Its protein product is CASSFLGQLNTGELFF.

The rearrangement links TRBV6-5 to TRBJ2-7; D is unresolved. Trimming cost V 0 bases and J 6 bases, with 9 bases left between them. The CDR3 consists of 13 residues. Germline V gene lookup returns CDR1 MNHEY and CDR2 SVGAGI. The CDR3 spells CASSYSKAPEQYF. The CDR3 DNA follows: TGTGCCAGCAGTTACTCGAAAGCCCCCGAGCAGTACTTC.

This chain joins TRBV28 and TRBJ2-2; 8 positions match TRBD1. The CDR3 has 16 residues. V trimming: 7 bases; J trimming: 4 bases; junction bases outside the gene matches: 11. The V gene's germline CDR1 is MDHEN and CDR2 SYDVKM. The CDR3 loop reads CASTKRGQGGTGELFF. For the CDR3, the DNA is TGTGCCAGCACCAAGAGAGGACAGGGCGGCACCGGGGAGCTGTTTTTT.

The CDR3 spells CASSFTVSGANVLTF. As DNA, the CDR3 is TGCGCCAGCAGCTTTACAGTCTCTGGGGCCAACGTCCTGACTTTC. The V and J genes are TRBV5-1 and TRBJ2-6; unclear D gene. The CDR3 contains 15 residues. Trimming pared 2 bases from V and 0 bases from J, leaving 6 bases between. The germline V gene has CDR1 SGHRS and CDR2 YFSETQ.

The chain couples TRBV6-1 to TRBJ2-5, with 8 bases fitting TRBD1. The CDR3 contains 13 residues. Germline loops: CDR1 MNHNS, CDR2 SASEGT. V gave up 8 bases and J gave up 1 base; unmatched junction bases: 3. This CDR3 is CASEDRVQETQYF. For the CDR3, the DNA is TGTGCCAGCGAGGACAGGGTCCAAGAGACCCAGTACTTC.

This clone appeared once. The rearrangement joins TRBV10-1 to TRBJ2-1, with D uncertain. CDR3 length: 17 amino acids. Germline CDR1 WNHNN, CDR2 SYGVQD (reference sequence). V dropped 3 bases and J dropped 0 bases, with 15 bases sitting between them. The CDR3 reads CASSETVQLGSYNEQFF. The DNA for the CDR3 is TGCGCCAGCAGTGAAACGGTACAGCTTGGCTCCTACAATGAGCAGTTCTTC.

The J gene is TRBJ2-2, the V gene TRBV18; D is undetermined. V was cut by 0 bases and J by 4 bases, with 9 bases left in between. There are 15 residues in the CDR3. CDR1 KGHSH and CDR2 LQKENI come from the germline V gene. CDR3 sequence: CASSPPEGVTGELFF. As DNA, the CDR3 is TGTGCCAGCTCACCACCGGAAGGCGTCACCGGGGAGCTGTTTTTT.

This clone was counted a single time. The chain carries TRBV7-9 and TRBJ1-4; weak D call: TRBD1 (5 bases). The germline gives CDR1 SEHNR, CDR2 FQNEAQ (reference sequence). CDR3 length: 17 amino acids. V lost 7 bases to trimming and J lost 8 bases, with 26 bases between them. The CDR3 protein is CASTPVRGSTPWEKLFF. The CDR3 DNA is TGTGCCAGCACCCCTGTCCGGGGGTCTACTCCTTGGGAAAAACTGTTTTTT.

In DNA form, the CDR3 reads TGCGCCAGCAGTGTTTCGGGGGCAGTCTCCGCCGGGGAGCTGTTTTTT. It specifies CASSVSGAVSAGELFF. This chain joins TRBV10-1 and TRBJ2-2; possibly TRBD1 or TRBD2 for D (6 bases each). The CDR3 sequence is 16 residues long. The germline V gene has CDR1 WNHNN and CDR2 SYGVQD (reference sequence). Trimming cost V 4 bases and J 6 bases, with 18 bases left between them.

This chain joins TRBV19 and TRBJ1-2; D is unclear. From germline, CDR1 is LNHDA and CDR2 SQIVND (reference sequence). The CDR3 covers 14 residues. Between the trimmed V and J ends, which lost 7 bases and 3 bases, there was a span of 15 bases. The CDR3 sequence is CASNRLGFDYGYTF. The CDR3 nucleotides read TGTGCCAGTAACCGGTTGGGTTTTGACTATGGCTACACCTTC.

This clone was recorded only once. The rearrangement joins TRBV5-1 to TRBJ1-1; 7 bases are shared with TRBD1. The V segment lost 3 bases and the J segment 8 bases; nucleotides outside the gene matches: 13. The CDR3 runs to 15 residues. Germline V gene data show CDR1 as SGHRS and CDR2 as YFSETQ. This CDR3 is CASSYLGQVEAEAFF. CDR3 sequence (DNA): TGCGCCAGCAGCTACCTAGGACAGGTCGAAGCCGAAGCTTTCTTT.